These 9 T cell receptor beta chains came from one sample sequenced in a study of blood T cell repertoires in COVID-19. Libraries were prepared by immunoSEQ multiplex PCR; TCRdb keeps only in-frame clonotypes and omits some of them. Found here are 300,000 to 450,000 clones, over 75% of them singletons; the top ten hold more than 1%. Sequencing was done on a sample of PBMCs or T cells enriched from blood (not recorded which). The receptors derive from a woman in her thirties who had recovered from COVID-19.

The chain links TRBV13 to TRBJ2-7; 7 bases are a match to TRBD1. V lost 5 bases to trimming and J lost 0 bases; unmatched junction nucleotides: 4. The germline V gene has CDR1 PRHDT and CDR2 FYEKMQ (reference sequence). CDR3 length equals 14 residues. Here the CDR3 reads CASSPRDSSYEQYF. CDR3 in DNA: TGTGCCAGCAGCCCACGGGACAGCTCCTACGAGCAGTACTTC.

The chain links TRBV27 to TRBJ2-1; tentatively, D is TRBD2 (7 bases). Germline V lookup: CDR1 MNHEY, CDR2 SMNVEV (reference sequence). This CDR3 region has 14 residues. V was shortened by 7 bases and J by 2 bases, with 12 bases between the two germline ends. The CDR3 loop is CASTLGGPYNEQFF. The CDR3 DNA follows: TGTGCCAGCACCCTCGGGGGGCCCTACAATGAGCAGTTCTTC.

The rearrangement links TRBV5-4 to TRBJ2-7, with D possibly TRBD2 on 6 matching bases. Germline V CDR1 and CDR2: SGHNT, YYREEE (reference sequence). Trimming pared 4 bases from V and 3 bases from J, leaving 11 bases between. CDR3 size: 13 residues. The CDR3: CASSREQNYEQYF. CDR3 bases: TGTGCCAGCAGCCGGGAGCAAAACTACGAGCAGTACTTC. The whole variable domain, filled in from reference TRBV5-4 and TRBJ2-7, reads ETGVTQSPTHLIKTRGQQVTLRCSSQSGHNTVSWYQQALGQGPQFIFQYYREEENGRGNFPPRFSGLQFPNYSSELNVNALELDDSALYLCASSREQNYEQYFGPGTRLTVT.

The chain carries TRBV9 and TRBJ1-1, with 9 bases aligning to TRBD1. The V segment lost 6 bases and the J segment 7 bases; nucleotides outside the gene matches: 13. CDR1 and CDR2 from the germline V gene are SGDLS and YYNGEE. The CDR3 consists of 15 residues. The CDR3 region is CASTRTGDVGGEAFF. The CDR3 DNA reads TGTGCCAGCACCCGGACAGGGGACGTTGGTGGTGAAGCTTTCTTT.

The genes are TRBV7-9 and TRBJ1-2, with no clear D. The germline V gene has CDR1 SEHNR and CDR2 FQNEAQ (reference sequence). Trimming stripped 2 bases from V and 2 bases from J, with 21 bases between. The CDR3 loop spans 18 amino acids. The CDR3 protein is CASSLPAPGPQSNYGYTF. As DNA, the CDR3 is TGTGCCAGCAGCTTACCCGCCCCTGGGCCCCAGTCAAACTATGGCTACACCTTC.

The genes are TRBV18 and TRBJ2-2, with 8 bases identical to TRBD1. The V gene's germline CDR1 is KGHSH and CDR2 LQKENI. J gave up 3 bases and V 4 bases, and 7 bases lay outside the gene matches. The CDR3 runs to 16 residues. The CDR3 is CASSRARGPYTGELFF. For the CDR3, the DNA is TGTGCCAGCTCACGGGCCAGGGGGCCGTACACCGGGGAGCTGTTTTTT.

The J gene is TRBJ2-2, the V gene TRBV7-8, with 12 bases lining up with TRBD1. This CDR3 is 15 amino acids long. V shed 8 bases, J shed 6 bases, and the junction held 7 bases outside the gene matches. Germline assignment: CDR1 SGHVS and CDR2 FQNEAQ. The CDR3 DNA reads TGTGCCAGCGGCGGGACAGGGGGCAGCGCCGGGGAGCTGTTTTTT. Its translation: CASGGTGGSAGELFF.

The rearrangement links TRBV30 to TRBJ1-3, with D perhaps matching TRBD1 (6 bases). Looked up from germline, CDR1 is GTSNPN and CDR2 is SVGIG (reference sequence). Between the trimmed V and J ends, which lost 1 base and 0 bases, there was a span of 16 bases. CDR3 length: 17 amino acids. CDR3 in amino acids: CAWSGNLNRASGNTIYF. For the CDR3, the DNA is TGTGCCTGGAGTGGAAACCTAAACAGGGCCTCTGGAAACACCATATATTTT.

V gene TRBV6-1 combines with J gene TRBJ1-1; D not resolved. Germline CDR1 is MNHNS and CDR2 is SASEGT. The CDR3 spans 15 residues. V shed 3 bases and J shed 3 bases, with 14 bases lying between them. This CDR3 is CASSEEAGLYTEAFF. DNA for the CDR3: TGTGCCAGCAGTGAGGAGGCAGGCTTGTACACTGAAGCTTTCTTT.